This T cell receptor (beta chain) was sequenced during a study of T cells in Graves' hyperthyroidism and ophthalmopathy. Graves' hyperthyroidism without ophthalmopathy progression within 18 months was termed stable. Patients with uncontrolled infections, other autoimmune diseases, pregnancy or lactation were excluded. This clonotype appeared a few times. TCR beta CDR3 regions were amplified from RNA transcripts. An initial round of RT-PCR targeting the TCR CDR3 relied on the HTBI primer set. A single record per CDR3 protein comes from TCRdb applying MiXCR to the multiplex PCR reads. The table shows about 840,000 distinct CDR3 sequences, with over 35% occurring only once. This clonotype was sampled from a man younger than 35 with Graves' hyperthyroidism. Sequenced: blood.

The CDR3 DNA follows: TGCAGCGCACCGGGGTTTATGAACACTGAAGCTTTCTTT. Its protein is CSAPGFMNTEAFF. The chain has TRBV29-1 and TRBJ1-1; D call uncertain. The CDR3 has 13 residues. The germline CDR1 and CDR2 sequences are SQVTM and ANQGSEA. Between the trimmed V and J ends, which lost 7 bases and 0 bases, there was a span of 12 bases.